This T cell receptor (beta chain) is drawn from a study of shared clonotypes between healthy human individuals. Study observations and caveats: The naive CD4 repertoires of a handful of donors were compared, and about 5% of clonotypes were shared. Naive subsets, compared against memory subsets, generally had larger estimated richness values.

Sorted-subset replicate PCRs used roughly 210 ng of genomic DNA. This amount corresponded to about 29,000 T cell genomes. The protocol was immunoSEQ multiplex PCR, while the TCRdb copy is restricted to in-frame clones and leaves out a portion. The data contain roughly 2.1 million clones, approximately 94% of them singletons. Only CD45RO-negative cells positively selected for CCR7 counted as naive CD8 cells, so terminally differentiated effector memory CD45RA+ cells were excluded. V gave up 4 bases and J gave up 5 bases, with 8 bases separating them. The CDR3 contains 12 residues. Germline loops: CDR1 PRHDT, CDR2 FYEKMQ (reference sequence). Concerning this clone: Its specificity is not known.

The sequence derives from a man younger than 35 in good health. Some clones in this sample may be carry-over from other donors' samples. J is TRBJ1-1 and V is TRBV13; D gene uncertain. Sequenced sample: naive CD8+ T cells from PBMCs. CDR3 region: CASSSMRTEAFF. The CDR3 DNA reads as TGTGCCAGCAGCTCAATGCGGACTGAAGCTTTCTTT.